One and the same sample provided the 9 T cell receptor beta chains below, sequenced in a study of immune characterization of retroperitoneal liposarcoma. Using its own MiXCR run on the PCR reads, TCRdb lists one record per CDR3 protein. The table includes about 4,100 distinct CDR3 sequences, over 25% detected once. The sample comprised blood. The origin of the receptors is a female donor with retroperitoneal liposarcoma.

This clonotype has just a few counts. A much larger clone differs by one base, so this may be a read error. The V gene is TRBV10-3, the J gene TRBJ2-5; maybe TRBD2 (6 bases). The V end lost 2 bases, the J end lost 11 bases, and 21 bases lay between the germline ends. The germline gives CDR1 ENHRY, CDR2 SYGVKD. The CDR3 runs 15 residues. For the CDR3, the DNA is TGTGCCATCAGTGAGAGGACTAACTCCTACAATGAGCAGTACTTC. This sequence encodes CAISERTNSYNEQYF.

In this sample, this clonotype is medium-sized (0.01 to 0.1%). The chain is built from TRBV27 and TRBJ2-1; TRBD2 matches 11 bases. The junction had 4 bases not matched to a gene; V was cut back by 5 bases and J by 4 bases. This CDR3 is 15 amino acids long. In germline, CDR1 is MNHEY, CDR2 SMNVEV (reference sequence). The CDR3 spells CASSLRTSGYNEQFF. The CDR3 DNA sequence: TGTGCCAGCAGTCTCAGGACTAGCGGGTACAATGAGCAGTTCTTC.

As regards this clonotype: A read error may be the cause here, since a much bigger clone is one base away. The final CDR3 position lacks the conserved phenylalanine or tryptophan, pointing to a likely read error. This sequence joins TRBV12-5 and TRBJ2-1; D is uncertain. The germline V and J ends were trimmed by 2 bases and 9 bases, with 5 bases remaining between them. Germline V CDR1 and CDR2: LGHNT, FRNRAP. This CDR3 has 11 residues. Here the CDR3 reads CASGLWREQFS. CDR3 in DNA: TGTGCTAGTGGTTTGTGGCGTGAGCAGTTCTCC.

The chain recombines TRBV6-1 with TRBJ2-5; the match to TRBD1 covers 7 bases. This CDR3 is built from 16 residues. The V and J ends lost 6 bases and 3 bases, in that order; junction bases with no gene match: 13. CDR1 is MNHNS and CDR2 is SASEGT in the germline V gene. The CDR3 reads CASRRVGQAGKETQYF. The CDR3 coding sequence is TGTGCCAGCAGAAGGGTAGGACAGGCGGGTAAAGAGACCCAGTACTTC.

This clonotype qualifies as large. The chain employs TRBV6-1 and TRBJ2-3, with D maybe TRBD1 (6 bases). TRBJ2-7 matches the DNA end more closely, so the J call is doubtful. The CDR3 loop spans 15 amino acids. CDR1 MNHNS and CDR2 SASEGT come from the germline V gene. Here the CDR3 reads CASKLLGQRDYEQYF. CDR3 sequence (DNA): TGTGCCAGCAAACTCCTTGGACAGAGAGACTACGAGCAGTACTTC.

By share, this clonotype counts as medium-sized. The chain couples TRBV7-2 to TRBJ2-1; the D call may be TRBD1 or TRBD2 (5 bases each). The J call may be wrong; the DNA end is better matched by TRBJ2-5. This CDR3 has 14 residues. CDR1 and CDR2 (germline): SGHTA, FQGNSA. The CDR3 sequence is CASSRPRAGETQYF. The CDR3 nucleotides read TGTGCCAGCAGCCGCCCCAGGGCGGGAGAGACCCAGTACTTC.

V usage is TRBV6-1 and J usage is TRBJ1-5; 7 bases line up with TRBD1. Germline values: CDR1 MNHNS, CDR2 SASEGT. This CDR3 region has 13 residues. Trimming removed 6 bases from V and 6 bases from J; junction bases left unmatched: 5. The CDR3 loop reads CASRQGFSQPQHF. As DNA, the CDR3 is TGTGCCAGCAGACAGGGGTTCAGTCAGCCCCAGCATTTT.

V gene TRBV12-3 or TRBV12-4 combines with J gene TRBJ2-1, with 8 bases lining up with TRBD2. The trim removed 7 bases at V and 5 bases at J, leaving 7 bases unmatched. The CDR3 runs 14 residues. DNA for the CDR3: TGTGCCAGCACGGTAGCGGGGAGTAACAATGAGCAGTTCTTC. Protein product: CASTVAGSNNEQFF.

The chain employs TRBV27 and TRBJ2-5; 10 bases agree with TRBD2. The germline V gene encodes CDR1 MNHEY and CDR2 SMNVEV (reference sequence). The CDR3 extends over 16 amino acids. With V trimmed by 0 bases and J by 11 bases, 12 bases remained unmatched. The CDR3 DNA reads as TGTGCCAGCAGTTTATCATGGCTAGCGGGAGCATATGAGCAGTACTTC. This gives the protein CASSLSWLAGAYEQYF.